Following are 12 T cell receptor beta chains from one sample sequenced in a study of blood T cell repertoires in COVID-19 (dated by TCRdb to the early 2020s). Libraries were built with the immunoSEQ multiplex PCR assay. TCRdb re-hosts the immuneACCESS table, in-frame sequences only. Its copies lack some clones; in the studies checked, an unresolved V gene accounts for under half of them, and the cause for the rest is not known. Recorded for this sample are 150,000 to 200,000 clones; approximately 80% of them occurred a single time. The leading ten clones occupy more than 9.5% of the sample. The sequencing sample was made of peripheral blood. The receptors stem from a woman in her 40s with COVID-19, enrolled during active disease.

V is TRBV5-5 and J is TRBJ1-1; a possible D gene is TRBD1 (6 bases). V was pared by 4 bases and J by 8 bases, with 15 bases between. CDR1 and CDR2 from the germline V gene are SGHKS and YYEKEE (reference sequence). The length of the CDR3 is 13 residues. The CDR3 reads CASSVGHLFEAFF. In nucleotides, the CDR3 is TGTGCCAGCAGCGTGGGACACCTGTTCGAAGCTTTCTTT. Using reference TRBV5-5 and TRBJ1-1 for the parts outside the CDR3, the full variable domain is DAGVTQSPTHLIKTRGQQVTLRCSPISGHKSVSWYQQVLGQGPQFIFQYYEKEERGRGNFPDRFSARQFPNYSSELNVNALLLGDSALYLCASSVGHLFEAFFGQGTRLTVV.

CDR3 region: CASSSFGLAPDTQYF. CDR3 nucleotide sequence: TGTGCCAGCAGTTCGTTCGGACTAGCGCCAGATACGCAGTATTTT. The chain couples TRBV6-5 to TRBJ2-3, with TRBD2 matching over 9 bases. This CDR3 has 15 residues. V lost 4 bases, J lost 4 bases, and 6 bases stayed unmatched. Germline V gives CDR1 MNHEY, CDR2 SVGAGI.

The chain combines TRBV18 with TRBJ1-2; 10 bases align to TRBD1. Germline V lookup: CDR1 KGHSH, CDR2 LQKENI. CDR3 length: 16 amino acids. Trimming at V came to 2 bases and at J to 4 bases, leaving 7 bases not matched to a gene. The CDR3: CASSPGQGDLGYGYTF. In DNA, the CDR3 is TGTGCCAGCTCACCAGGACAGGGGGATTTGGGCTATGGCTACACCTTC. Full variable domain (remainder filled in from reference TRBV18 and TRBJ1-2): NAGVMQNPRHLVRRRGQEARLRCSPMKGHSHVYWYRQLPEEGLKFMVYLQKENIIDESGMPKERFSAEFPKEGPSILRIQQVVRGDSAAYFCASSPGQGDLGYGYTFGSGTRLTVV.

J is TRBJ2-1 and V is TRBV9; TRBD2 is a possible D gene (5 bases). Germline V gene lookup returns CDR1 SGDLS and CDR2 YYNGEE. There are 18 residues in the CDR3. The ends were cut back, 0 bases at V and 4 bases at J, with 20 bases in the middle. For the CDR3, the DNA is TGTGCCAGCAGCGTAGGTGGTGGGAGCGGAGAAACTTACAATGAGCAGTTCTTC. Its protein product is CASSVGGGSGETYNEQFF.

On this clone itself: An end of the junction does not agree with germline; a read error may underlie this. The rearrangement links TRBV7-2 to TRBJ1-4; 7 positions agree with TRBD1. Germline CDR1 reads SGHTA; CDR2 reads FQGNSA. The CDR3 covers 19 residues. In DNA, the CDR3 is TGTGCCAGCAGCTTATCCCACCGGGGCCGGGCCGCGCCAAGACAGGGTATCATTTTT. It yields the protein CASSLSHRGRAAPRQGIIF.

The chain joins TRBV6-5 to TRBJ1-1, with 7 bases fitting TRBD1. Germline lookup yields CDR1 MNHEY and CDR2 SVGAGI. V trimming: 8 bases; J trimming: 0 bases; junction bases outside the gene matches: 6. There are 14 residues in the CDR3. Here the CDR3 reads CASGDSHMNTEAFF. Here the CDR3 DNA reads TGTGCCAGCGGGGACAGCCACATGAACACTGAAGCTTTCTTT.

This chain connects TRBV14 to TRBJ2-7; D is unresolved. Germline CDR1 is SGHDN and CDR2 is FVKESK. The CDR3 has 16 amino acids. Between the trimmed V and J ends, which lost 8 bases and 0 bases, there was a span of 20 bases. The CDR3 here is CASDLTAARSSYEQYF. The CDR3 DNA reads as TGTGCCAGCGACCTCACCGCGGCGCGTAGCTCCTACGAGCAGTACTTC.

In its sample, this clone was seen a few times. The chain carries TRBV6-6 and TRBJ2-3; D is possibly TRBD1 (5 bases). With 0 bases removed from V and 4 bases from J, the gap between germline ends came to 8 bases. Germline values: CDR1 MNHNY, CDR2 SVGAGI (reference sequence). There are 14 residues in the CDR3. The CDR3 here is CASSYSIGADTQYF. In DNA, the CDR3 is TGTGCCAGCAGTTACTCGATAGGGGCAGATACGCAGTATTTT.

This clone was seen a handful of times. V gene TRBV7-8 combines with J gene TRBJ2-2; D unresolved. This CDR3 region has 15 residues. The germline V and J ends were trimmed by 5 bases and 3 bases, with 13 bases remaining between them. CDR1 is SGHVS, CDR2 FQNEAQ, per germline. The CDR3 region is CASSATLADTGELFF. CDR3 in DNA: TGTGCCAGCAGCGCGACACTGGCCGACACCGGGGAGCTGTTTTTT. Full variable domain (rest looked up from reference TRBV7-8 and TRBJ2-2): GAGVSQSPRYKVAKRGQDVALRCDPISGHVSLFWYQQALGQGPEFLTYFQNEAQLDKSGLPSDRFFAERPEGSVSTLKIQRTQQEDSAVYLCASSATLADTGELFFGEGSRLTVL.

With regard to this clone: It may be a read error: a sequence one base away is much more abundant. The rearrangement links TRBV5-5 to TRBJ1-1; D is perhaps TRBD1 (6 bases). Germline-derived CDR1 and CDR2 are SGHKS and YYEKEE (reference sequence). V was pared by 2 bases and J by 4 bases, with 9 bases between. The CDR3 is 13 amino acids. The CDR3 here is CASSLQGGTEAFF. For the CDR3, the DNA is TGTGCCAGCAGCTTACAGGGCGGCACTGAAGCTTTCTTT.

The V and J genes are TRBV19 and TRBJ1-5, with D unclear. V was shortened by 9 bases and J by 7 bases, with 13 bases between the two germline ends. The CDR3 sequence is 12 residues long. Germline V gives CDR1 LNHDA, CDR2 SQIVND (reference sequence). The CDR3 is CASTSGRQPQHF. CDR3 bases: TGTGCCAGCACGAGCGGGAGGCAGCCCCAGCATTTT. Full variable domain (remainder filled in from reference TRBV19 and TRBJ1-5): DGGITQSPKYLFRKEGQNVTLSCEQNLNHDAMYWYRQDPGQGLRLIYYSQIVNDFQKGDIAEGYSVSREKKESFPLTVTSAQKNPTAFYLCASTSGRQPQHFGDGTRLSIL.

The gene calls are TRBV28 and TRBJ2-1; D not resolved. V was trimmed by 2 bases and J by 1 base, leaving 9 bases between them. CDR3 length: 15 amino acids. CDR1 and CDR2 (germline): MDHEN, SYDVKM. For the CDR3, the DNA is TGTGCCAGCAGTTTAGACGCGAGGTCCTACAATGAGCAGTTCTTC. Amino acid sequence: CASSLDARSYNEQFF. The full variable domain, with the rest looked up from reference TRBV28 and TRBJ2-1, is DVKVTQSSRYLVKRTGEKVFLECVQDMDHENMFWYRQDPGLGLRLIYFSYDVKMKEKGDIPEGYSVSREKKERFSLILESASTNQTSMYLCASSLDARSYNEQFFGPGTRLTVL.